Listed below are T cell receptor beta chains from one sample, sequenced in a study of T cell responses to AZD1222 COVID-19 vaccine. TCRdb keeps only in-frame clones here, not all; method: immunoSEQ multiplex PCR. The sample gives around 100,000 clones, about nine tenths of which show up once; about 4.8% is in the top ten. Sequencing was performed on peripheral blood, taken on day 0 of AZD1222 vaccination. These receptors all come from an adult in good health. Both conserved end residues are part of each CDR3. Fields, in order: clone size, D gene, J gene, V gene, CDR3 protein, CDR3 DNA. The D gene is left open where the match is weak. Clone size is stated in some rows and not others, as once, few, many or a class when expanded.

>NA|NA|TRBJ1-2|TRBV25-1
CASSQGGGIGLSYGYTF
TGTGCCAGCAGTCAAGGGGGGGGTATAGGGCTTAGCTATGGCTACACCTTC
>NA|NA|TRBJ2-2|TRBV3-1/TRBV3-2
CASSGWSGELFF
TGTGCCAGCAGCGGATGGTCCGGGGAGCTGTTTTTT
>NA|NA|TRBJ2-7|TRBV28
CASSLSTYEQYF
TGTGCCAGCAGTTTAAGCACCTACGAGCAGTACTTC
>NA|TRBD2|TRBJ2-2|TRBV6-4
CASSPLGGANTGELFF
TGTGCCAGCAGTCCCCTTGGGGGGGCGAACACCGGGGAGCTGTTTTTT
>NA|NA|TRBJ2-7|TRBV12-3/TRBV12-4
CASSLLDRYEQYF
TGTGCCAGCAGTTTGTTAGACAGATACGAGCAGTACTTC
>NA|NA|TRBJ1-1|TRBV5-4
CASSLRAGETEAFF
TGTGCCAGCAGCTTGAGGGCGGGAGAGACTGAAGCTTTCTTT
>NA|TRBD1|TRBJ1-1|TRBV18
CASSPPGDRGRTFF
TGTGCCAGCTCACCACCCGGGGACAGGGGGCGAACTTTCTTT
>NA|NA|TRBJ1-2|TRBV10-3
CAISEGRGGGYTF
TGTGCCATCAGTGAGGGGAGGGGCGGTGGCTACACCTTC
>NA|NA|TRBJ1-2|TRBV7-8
CASSLDAGSYGYTF
TGTGCCAGCAGCTTAGATGCAGGGTCTTATGGCTACACCTTC
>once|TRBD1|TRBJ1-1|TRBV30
CAWRRQGLTEAFF
TGTGCCTGGAGGAGACAGGGGCTTACTGAAGCTTTCTTT
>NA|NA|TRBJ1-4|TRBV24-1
CATSDSQTSEKLFF
TGTGCCACCAGTGATTCCCAGACAAGCGAAAAACTGTTTTTT
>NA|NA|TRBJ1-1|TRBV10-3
CAISPGSKEAFF
TGTGCCATCAGCCCCGGGTCGAAAGAAGCTTTCTTT
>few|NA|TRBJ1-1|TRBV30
CAWNLNTEAFF
TGTGCCTGGAATCTGAACACTGAAGCTTTCTTT
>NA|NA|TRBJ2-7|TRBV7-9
CASSLGRIPYEQYF
TGTGCCAGCAGCTTAGGGAGGATCCCCTACGAGCAGTACTTC
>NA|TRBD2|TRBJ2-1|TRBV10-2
CASSGISGGNYNEQFF
TGCGCCAGCAGTGGGATTAGCGGGGGGAACTACAATGAGCAGTTCTTC
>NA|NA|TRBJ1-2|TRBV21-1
CASREQDRVVGGYTF
TGTGCCAGCAGGGAGCAGGACAGGGTGGTGGGGGGCTACACCTTC
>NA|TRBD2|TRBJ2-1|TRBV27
CASRIAGFANEQFF
TGTGCCAGCAGAATAGCGGGGTTTGCGAATGAGCAGTTCTTC
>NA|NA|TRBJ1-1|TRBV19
CASNPRSYTEAFF
TGTGCCAGTAACCCCAGGAGCTACACTGAAGCTTTCTTT
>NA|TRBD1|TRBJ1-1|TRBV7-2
CASSFGQGINTEAFF
TGTGCCAGCAGCTTCGGACAGGGAATTAACACTGAAGCTTTCTTT
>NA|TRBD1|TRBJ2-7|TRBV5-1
CASSPGTANSYEQYF
TGCGCCAGCAGCCCGGGGACAGCTAACTCCTACGAGCAGTACTTC
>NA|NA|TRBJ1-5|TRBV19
CASTPRWGGDQPQHF
TGTGCCAGTACTCCCCGCTGGGGGGGGGATCAGCCCCAGCATTTT
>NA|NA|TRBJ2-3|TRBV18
CASSTIYRKRDTQYF
TGTGCCAGCTCAACAATATACCGAAAAAGAGATACGCAGTATTTT
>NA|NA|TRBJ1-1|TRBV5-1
CASSLDWGTEAFF
TGCGCCAGCAGCTTGGATTGGGGCACTGAAGCTTTCTTT
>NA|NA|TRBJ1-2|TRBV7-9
CASSSLDRSATLYGYTF
TGTGCCAGCAGCTCCCTTGACAGGTCCGCAACGCTCTATGGCTACACCTTC
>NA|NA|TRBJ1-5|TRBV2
CASGDRGYQPQHF
TGTGCCAGCGGGGACCGGGGGTATCAGCCCCAGCATTTT
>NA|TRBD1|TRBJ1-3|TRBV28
CASSLGPGTGNTIYF
TGTGCCAGCAGTTTGGGTCCCGGGACAGGGAACACCATATATTTT
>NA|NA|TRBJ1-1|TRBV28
CASSPRTTEAFF
TGTGCCAGCAGTCCCCGAACCACTGAAGCTTTCTTT
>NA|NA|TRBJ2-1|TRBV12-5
CASDEQFF
TGTGCTAGTGATGAGCAGTTCTTC
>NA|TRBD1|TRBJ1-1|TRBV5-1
CASSPGTGDLNTEAFF
TGCGCCAGCAGCCCCGGGACAGGGGACCTTAACACTGAAGCTTTCTTT